These 6 T cell receptor beta chains were sequenced from one sample in a study of a mutant IDH1 vaccine in newly diagnosed glioma. Sequencing used immunoSEQ multiplex PCR; TCRdb keeps in-frame clones, though not all of them. The data contain approximately 61,000 clones, 75% to 85% of them singletons. These receptors have no identified antigens. Described time point: week 35, safety follow-up. Every vaccine dose comprised 300 ug of mutant IDH1 20-mer peptide plus topical imiquimod. The sequencing here drew on PBMCs, taken from a glioma patient whose treatment included an IDH1 peptide vaccine. These receptors were obtained from a man aged 35 to 55 with glioma.

This rearrangement joins TRBV7-2 to TRBJ2-5; TRBD1 matches at 8 bases. Germline CDR1 is SGHTA and CDR2 is FQGNSA. The CDR3 spans 15 residues. V dropped 3 bases and J dropped 4; count of bases not matched to a gene: 7. CDR3 residues: CASSFDRGGRETQYF. The CDR3 nucleotides read TGTGCCAGCAGCTTTGACAGGGGAGGTCGAGAGACCCAGTACTTC.

J is TRBJ1-2 and V is TRBV27; D is uncertain. The length of the CDR3 is 15 residues. Per germline, CDR1 MNHEY and CDR2 SMNVEV (reference sequence). Trimming pared 5 bases from V and 1 base from J, leaving 14 bases between. The CDR3 DNA sequence: TGTGCCAGCAGTCCTGGACCGCTGTTTAACTATGGCTACACCTTC. It codes for CASSPGPLFNYGYTF.

V usage is TRBV15 and J usage is TRBJ2-3; 16 positions agree with TRBD2. Trimming removed 3 bases from V and 0 bases from J; junction bases left unmatched: 15. Germline CDR1 reads LNHNV; CDR2 reads YYDKDF (reference sequence). CDR3 length: 22 residues. This CDR3 reads CATSRGQLLGGLAGGSTDTQYF. CDR3 coding DNA: TGTGCCACCAGCAGGGGTCAACTCCTCGGGGGACTAGCGGGAGGGAGCACAGATACGCAGTATTTT.

V gene TRBV27 combines with J gene TRBJ2-1, with D possibly TRBD2 on 6 matching bases. Germline CDR1 and CDR2: MNHEY and SMNVEV (reference sequence). The CDR3 runs 14 residues. V was trimmed by 2 bases and J by 6 bases, leaving 11 bases between them. CDR3: CASSLVGLFNEQFF. DNA for the CDR3: TGTGCCAGCAGTTTAGTAGGACTATTCAATGAGCAGTTCTTC.

The V call is TRBV28, the J call TRBJ2-3; D is unclear. Germline assignment: CDR1 MDHEN and CDR2 SYDVKM. V was pared by 1 base and J by 4 bases, with 3 bases between. This CDR3 region has 12 residues. The CDR3, as DNA: TGTGCCAGCAGTTTATATTCAGATACGCAGTATTTT. As protein: CASSLYSDTQYF. Looking up the rest from reference TRBV28 and TRBJ2-3 gives the full variable domain: DVKVTQSSRYLVKRTGEKVFLECVQDMDHENMFWYRQDPGLGLRLIYFSYDVKMKEKGDIPEGYSVSREKKERFSLILESASTNQTSMYLCASSLYSDTQYFGPGTRLTVL.

This sequence joins TRBV29-1 and TRBJ1-2; D is possibly TRBD1 (6 bases). Per the germline V gene, CDR1 is SQVTM and CDR2 is ANQGSEA. With 2 bases removed from V and 0 bases from J, the gap between germline ends came to 10 bases. The CDR3 consists of 14 residues. CDR3 in amino acids: CSVEPGASNYGYTF. The CDR3 nucleotides read TGCAGCGTTGAACCAGGGGCTTCTAACTATGGCTACACCTTC.